This T cell receptor beta chain was sequenced for a study of T cell repertoires in cytomegalovirus infection. This clonotype was picked up a small number of times. Its antigen is unknown. Study-wide findings and caveats: Dominating the ex vivo response were TCR beta clonotypes that were CMV-specific and HLA-C-restricted.

Trimming cost V 0 bases and J 10 bases, with 4 bases left between them. Germline V lookup: CDR1 SSHAT, CDR2 FNYEAQ (reference sequence). CDR3 size: 10 residues. TCRdb reprocessed the reads via MiXCR and lists one record per CDR3 protein. Of 450,000 to 650,000 distinct CDR3 sequences listed, roughly 43% are singletons. Sequencing used cultured PBMCs, obtained from culture after CMV antigen stimulation. This TCR came from a human donor in good health (CMV status not recorded). Some clones in this sample may be carry-over from other donors' samples. The chain recombines TRBV7-7 with TRBJ2-7, with D unclear. The CDR3 nucleotides read TGTGCCAGCAGCTTAGCAGAACAGTACTTC. It codes for CASSLAEQYF.